This passage covers 2 T cell receptor beta chains from one sample sequenced in a study of immune evolution from preneoplasia to lung adenocarcinoma. Sequencing was performed with immunoSEQ multiplex PCR; in TCRdb, only in-frame clones are kept and a portion is missing. The table has around 8,000 clones, under 90% seen once. The sample consisted of FFPE invasive lung adenocarcinoma tissue. These TCRs come from a person in their fifties or sixties with lung adenocarcinoma.

This sequence joins TRBV5-1 and TRBJ2-1; the D gene could be TRBD1 or TRBD2 (5 bases each). V dropped 7 bases and J dropped 4 bases, with 9 bases sitting between them. The germline V gene encodes CDR1 SGHRS and CDR2 YFSETQ. This CDR3 region has 12 residues. CDR3 sequence (DNA): TGCGCCAGCTGGGACGTATACAATGAGCAGTTCTTC. Residues: CASWDVYNEQFF. Full variable domain (remainder filled in from reference TRBV5-1 and TRBJ2-1): KAGVTQTPRYLIKTRGQQVTLSCSPISGHRSVSWYQQTPGQGLQFLFEYFSETQRNKGNFPGRFSGRQFSNSRSEMNVSTLELGDSALYLCASWDVYNEQFFGPGTRLTVL.

The chain recombines TRBV30 with TRBJ1-2; D gene ambiguous. Trimming removed 4 bases from V and 4 bases from J, with 7 bases in between. Per germline, CDR1 GTSNPN and CDR2 SVGIG (reference sequence). The length of the CDR3 is 11 residues. CDR3 nucleotide sequence: TGTGCCTGGACTCGGTTCTATGGCTACACCTTC. It codes for CAWTRFYGYTF.